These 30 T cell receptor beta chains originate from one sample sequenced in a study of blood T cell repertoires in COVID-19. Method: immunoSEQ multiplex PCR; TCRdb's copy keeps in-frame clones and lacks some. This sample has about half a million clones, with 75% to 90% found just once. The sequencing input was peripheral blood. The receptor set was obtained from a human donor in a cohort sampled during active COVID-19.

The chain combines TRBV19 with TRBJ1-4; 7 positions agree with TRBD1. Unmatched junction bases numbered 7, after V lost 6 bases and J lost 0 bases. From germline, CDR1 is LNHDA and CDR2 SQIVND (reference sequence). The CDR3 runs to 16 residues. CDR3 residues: CASSLAQGATNEKLFF. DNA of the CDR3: TGTGCCAGTAGCCTTGCTCAGGGGGCAACTAATGAAAAACTGTTTTTT. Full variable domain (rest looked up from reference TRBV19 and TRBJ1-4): DGGITQSPKYLFRKEGQNVTLSCEQNLNHDAMYWYRQDPGQGLRLIYYSQIVNDFQKGDIAEGYSVSREKKESFPLTVTSAQKNPTAFYLCASSLAQGATNEKLFFGSGTQLSVL.

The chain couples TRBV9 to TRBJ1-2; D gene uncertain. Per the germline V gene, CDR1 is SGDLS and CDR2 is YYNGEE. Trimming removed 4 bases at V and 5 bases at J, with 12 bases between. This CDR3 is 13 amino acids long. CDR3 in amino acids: CASSFRLSYGYTF. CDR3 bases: TGTGCCAGCAGCTTCCGACTCTCTTATGGCTACACCTTC.

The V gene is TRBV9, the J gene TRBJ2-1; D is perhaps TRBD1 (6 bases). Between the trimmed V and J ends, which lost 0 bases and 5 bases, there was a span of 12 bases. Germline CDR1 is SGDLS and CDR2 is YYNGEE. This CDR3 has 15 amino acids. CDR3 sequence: CASSVGRDKNNEQFF. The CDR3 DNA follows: TGTGCCAGCAGCGTAGGTCGGGACAAGAACAATGAGCAGTTCTTC. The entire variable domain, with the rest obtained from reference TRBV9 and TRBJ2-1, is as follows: DSGVTQTPKHLITATGQRVTLRCSPRSGDLSVYWYQQSLDQGLQFLIQYYNGEERAKGNILERFSAQQFPDLHSELNLSSLELGDSALYFCASSVGRDKNNEQFFGPGTRLTVL.

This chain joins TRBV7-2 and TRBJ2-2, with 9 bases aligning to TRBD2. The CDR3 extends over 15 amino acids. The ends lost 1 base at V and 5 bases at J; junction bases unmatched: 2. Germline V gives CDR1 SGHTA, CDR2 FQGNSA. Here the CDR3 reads CASSLVSGRTGELFF. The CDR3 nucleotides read TGTGCCAGCAGCTTAGTTAGCGGGAGAACCGGGGAGCTGTTTTTT.

CDR3 sequence reads: CASSQAIAGGQETQYF. The CDR3 DNA reads TGTGCCAGCAGCCAAGCCATCGCGGGAGGTCAAGAGACCCAGTACTTC. This rearrangement joins TRBV3-1 (or the pseudogene TRBV3-2) to TRBJ2-5; 8 nucleotides agree with TRBD2. The CDR3 extends over 16 amino acids. The germline CDR1 and CDR2 sequences are LGHDT and YNNKEL (reference sequence). V trimming: 1 base; J trimming: 2 bases; junction bases outside the gene matches: 6.

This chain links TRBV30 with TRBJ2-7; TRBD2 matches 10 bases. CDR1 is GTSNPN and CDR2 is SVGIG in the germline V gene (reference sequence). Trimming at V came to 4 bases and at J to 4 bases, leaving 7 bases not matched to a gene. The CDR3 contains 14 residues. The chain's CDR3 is CAWNQGLAVYEQYF. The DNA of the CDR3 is TGTGCCTGGAACCAAGGACTAGCGGTATACGAGCAGTACTTC. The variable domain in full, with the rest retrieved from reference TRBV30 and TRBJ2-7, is SQTIHQWPATLVQPVGSPLSLECTVEGTSNPNLYWYRQAAGRGLQLLFYSVGIGQISSEVPQNLSASRPQDRQFILSSKKLLLSDSGFYLCAWNQGLAVYEQYFGPGTRLTVT.

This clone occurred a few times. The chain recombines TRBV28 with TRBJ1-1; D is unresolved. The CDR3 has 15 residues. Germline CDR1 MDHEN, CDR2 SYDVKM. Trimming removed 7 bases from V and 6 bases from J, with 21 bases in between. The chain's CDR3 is CASNPNLGLFAEAFF. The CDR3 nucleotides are TGTGCCAGCAACCCCAATTTGGGCCTCTTTGCTGAAGCTTTCTTT.

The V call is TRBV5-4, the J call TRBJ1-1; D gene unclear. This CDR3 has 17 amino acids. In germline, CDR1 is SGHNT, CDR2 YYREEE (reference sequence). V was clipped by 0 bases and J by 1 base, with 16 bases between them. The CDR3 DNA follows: TGTGCCAGCAGCTTGGCAGGCGCCAGGACTGAGAACACTGAAGCTTTCTTT. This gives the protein CASSLAGARTENTEAFF.

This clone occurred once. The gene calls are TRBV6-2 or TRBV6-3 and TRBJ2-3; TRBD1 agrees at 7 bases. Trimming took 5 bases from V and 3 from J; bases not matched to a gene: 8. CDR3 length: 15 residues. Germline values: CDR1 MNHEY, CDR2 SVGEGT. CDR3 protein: CASSPDGRGTDTQYF. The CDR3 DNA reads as TGTGCCAGCAGTCCCGACGGCAGGGGGACAGATACGCAGTATTTT.

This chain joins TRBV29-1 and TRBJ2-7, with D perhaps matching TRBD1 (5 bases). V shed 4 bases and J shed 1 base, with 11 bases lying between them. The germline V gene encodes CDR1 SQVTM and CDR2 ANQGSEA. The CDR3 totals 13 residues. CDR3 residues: CSVGQGNSYEQYF. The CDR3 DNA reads TGCAGCGTTGGTCAGGGCAATTCCTACGAGCAGTACTTC.

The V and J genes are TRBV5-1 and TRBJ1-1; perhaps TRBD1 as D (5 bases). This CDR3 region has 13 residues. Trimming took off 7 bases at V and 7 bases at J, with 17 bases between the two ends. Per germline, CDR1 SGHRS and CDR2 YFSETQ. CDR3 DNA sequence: TGCGCCAGCGGGGAGGGGACTCTTAATGAAGCTTTCTTT. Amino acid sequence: CASGEGTLNEAFF.

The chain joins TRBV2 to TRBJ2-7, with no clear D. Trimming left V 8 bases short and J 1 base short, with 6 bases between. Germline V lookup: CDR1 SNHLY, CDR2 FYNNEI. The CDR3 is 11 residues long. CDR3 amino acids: CASLRSYEQYF. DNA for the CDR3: TGTGCCAGCCTGCGATCCTACGAGCAGTACTTC.

The CDR3 sequence is CASSNAGATYEQYF. In nucleotides, the CDR3 is TGTGCCAGCAGCAACGCAGGTGCGACCTACGAGCAGTACTTC. The rearrangement joins TRBV6-2 or TRBV6-3 to TRBJ2-7; no reliable D call. The germline CDR1 and CDR2 sequences are MNHEY and SVGEGT. Trimming pared 6 bases from V and 2 bases from J, leaving 14 bases between. The CDR3 totals 14 residues.

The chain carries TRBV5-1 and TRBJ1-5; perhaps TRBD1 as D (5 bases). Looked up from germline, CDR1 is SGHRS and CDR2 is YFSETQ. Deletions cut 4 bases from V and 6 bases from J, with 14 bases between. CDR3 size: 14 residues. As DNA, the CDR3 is TGCGCCAGCAGCCTACGGGGGGAAGGTCAGCCCCAGCATTTT. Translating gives CASSLRGEGQPQHF.

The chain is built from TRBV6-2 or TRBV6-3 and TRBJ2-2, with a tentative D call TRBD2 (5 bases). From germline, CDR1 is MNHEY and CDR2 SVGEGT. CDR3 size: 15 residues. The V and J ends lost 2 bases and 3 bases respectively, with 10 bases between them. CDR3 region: CASSYARGYTGELFF. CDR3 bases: TGTGCCAGCAGTTACGCACGGGGTTACACCGGGGAGCTGTTTTTT.

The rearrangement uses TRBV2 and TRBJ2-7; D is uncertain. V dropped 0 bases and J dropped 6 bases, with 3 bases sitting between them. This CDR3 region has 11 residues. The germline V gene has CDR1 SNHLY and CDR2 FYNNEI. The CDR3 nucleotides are TGTGCCAGCAGTGAAGCTCGCGAGCAGTACTTC. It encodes CASSEAREQYF.

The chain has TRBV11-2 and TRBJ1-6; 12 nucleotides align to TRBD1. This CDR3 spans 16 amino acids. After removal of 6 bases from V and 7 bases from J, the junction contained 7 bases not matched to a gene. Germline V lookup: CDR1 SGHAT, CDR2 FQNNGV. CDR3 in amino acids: CASRGDRGRGNSPLHF. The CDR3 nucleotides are TGTGCCAGCAGGGGGGACAGGGGGCGAGGGAATTCACCCCTCCACTTT.

This chain's CDR3 is CAITGEADNEQFF. The DNA of the CDR3 is TGTGCCATCACCGGAGAGGCCGACAATGAGCAGTTCTTC. The chain uses TRBV10-3 and TRBJ2-1, with D uncertain. Germline lookup yields CDR1 ENHRY and CDR2 SYGVKD. The CDR3 sequence is 13 residues long. Deletions cut 7 bases from V and 5 bases from J, with 12 bases between.

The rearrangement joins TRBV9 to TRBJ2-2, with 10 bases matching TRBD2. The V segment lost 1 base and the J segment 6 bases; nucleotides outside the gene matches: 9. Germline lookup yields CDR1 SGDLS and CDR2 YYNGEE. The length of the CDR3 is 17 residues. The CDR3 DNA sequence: TGTGCCAGCAGCGTAAGACTAGCGGGTTCTGCGGCCGGGGAGCTGTTTTTT. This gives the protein CASSVRLAGSAAGELFF.

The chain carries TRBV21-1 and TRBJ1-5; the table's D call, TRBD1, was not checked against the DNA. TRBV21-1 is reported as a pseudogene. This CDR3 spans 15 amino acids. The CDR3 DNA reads TGTGCCAGCAGCAAAGGCCACAGGTACAATCAGCCCCAGCATTTT. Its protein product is CASSKGHRYNQPQHF.

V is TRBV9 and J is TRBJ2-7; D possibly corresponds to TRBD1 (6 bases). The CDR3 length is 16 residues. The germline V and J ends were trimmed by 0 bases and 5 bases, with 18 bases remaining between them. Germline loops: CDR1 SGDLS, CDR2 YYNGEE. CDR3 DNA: TGTGCCAGCAGCGTAGTAGGAGGATTTGGACAGAACGAGCAGTACTTC. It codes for CASSVVGGFGQNEQYF.

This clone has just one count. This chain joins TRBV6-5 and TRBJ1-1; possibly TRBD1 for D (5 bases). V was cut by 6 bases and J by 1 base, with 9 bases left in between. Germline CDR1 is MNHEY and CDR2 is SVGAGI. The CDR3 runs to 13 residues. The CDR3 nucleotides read TGTGCCAGCAGGTATCAGGGGAACACTGAAGCTTTCTTT. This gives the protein CASRYQGNTEAFF.

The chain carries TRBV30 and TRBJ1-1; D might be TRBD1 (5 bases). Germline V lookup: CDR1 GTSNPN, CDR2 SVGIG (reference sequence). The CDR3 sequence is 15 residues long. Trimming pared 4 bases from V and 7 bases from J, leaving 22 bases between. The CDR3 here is CAWMEDWGGTFEAFF. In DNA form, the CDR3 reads TGTGCCTGGATGGAAGATTGGGGGGGGACTTTTGAAGCTTTCTTT.

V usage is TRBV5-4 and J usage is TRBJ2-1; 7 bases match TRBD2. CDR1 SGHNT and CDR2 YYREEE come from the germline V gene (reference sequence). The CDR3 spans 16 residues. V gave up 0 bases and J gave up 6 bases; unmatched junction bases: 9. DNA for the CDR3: TGTGCCAGCAGCTTGGCCTGGTCTAGCGGCAGCAATGAGCAGTTCTTC. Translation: CASSLAWSSGSNEQFF. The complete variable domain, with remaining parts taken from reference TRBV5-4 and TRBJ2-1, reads ETGVTQSPTHLIKTRGQQVTLRCSSQSGHNTVSWYQQALGQGPQFIFQYYREEENGRGNFPPRFSGLQFPNYSSELNVNALELDDSALYLCASSLAWSSGSNEQFFGPGTRLTVL.

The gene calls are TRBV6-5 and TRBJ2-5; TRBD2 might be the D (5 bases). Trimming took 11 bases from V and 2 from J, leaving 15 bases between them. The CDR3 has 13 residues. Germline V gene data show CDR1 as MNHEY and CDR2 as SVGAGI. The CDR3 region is CALGRGGQETQYF. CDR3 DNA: TGTGCCCTGGGGAGAGGAGGACAAGAGACCCAGTACTTC.

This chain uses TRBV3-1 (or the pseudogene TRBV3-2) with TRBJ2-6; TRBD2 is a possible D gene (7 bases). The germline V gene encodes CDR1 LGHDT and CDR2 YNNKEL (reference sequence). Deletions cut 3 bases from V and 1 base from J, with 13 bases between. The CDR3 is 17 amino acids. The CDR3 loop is CASSHGGGRSGANVLTF. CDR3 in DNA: TGTGCCAGCAGCCACGGCGGGGGCCGATCTGGGGCCAACGTCCTGACTTTC.

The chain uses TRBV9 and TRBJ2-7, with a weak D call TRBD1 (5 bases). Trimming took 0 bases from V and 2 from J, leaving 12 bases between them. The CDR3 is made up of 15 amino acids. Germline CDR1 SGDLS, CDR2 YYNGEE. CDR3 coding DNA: TGTGCCAGCAGCGTAGGAGGTTCACAGGCCTACGAGCAGTACTTC. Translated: CASSVGGSQAYEQYF.

The CDR3 here is CASRHRQGTDTQYF. In DNA form, the CDR3 reads TGTGCCAGCAGGCACCGACAGGGCACAGATACGCAGTATTTT. V is TRBV14 and J is TRBJ2-3, with a weak D call TRBD1 (6 bases). Trimming removed 6 bases at V and 1 base at J, with 11 bases between. The CDR3 runs 14 residues. In germline, CDR1 is SGHDN, CDR2 FVKESK.

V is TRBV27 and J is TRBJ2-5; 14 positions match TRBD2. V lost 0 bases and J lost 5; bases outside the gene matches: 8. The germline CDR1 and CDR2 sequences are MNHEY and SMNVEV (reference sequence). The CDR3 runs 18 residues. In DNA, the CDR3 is TGTGCCAGCAGTTTATCGTTGGGGACTAGCGGGAGTCTGGAGACCCAGTACTTC. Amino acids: CASSLSLGTSGSLETQYF.

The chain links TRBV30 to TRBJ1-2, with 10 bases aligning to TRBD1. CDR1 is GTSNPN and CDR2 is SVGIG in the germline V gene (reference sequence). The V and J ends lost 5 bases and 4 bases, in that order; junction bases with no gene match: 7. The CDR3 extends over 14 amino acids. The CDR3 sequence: CAWGQGVSTYGYTF. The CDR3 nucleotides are TGTGCCTGGGGACAGGGGGTATCAACCTATGGCTACACCTTC.